This entry concerns a single TCR beta chain. The antigen remains unidentified. The source of the sample is a study of blood T cells in healthy people across ages. The study, taken as a whole, reports: Older age coincided with a roughly linear decline in TCR beta diversity per million T cells. CMV infection status of these donors was not known.

PBMCs, at least 7 million per sample, were isolated. Using a J-beta primer mix together with a sample-barcoded 5' primer, a second PCR was run for roughly 7 to 11 cycles. Every sample gave at least 3 million paired-end reads containing CDR3. MiXCR, run by TCRdb on the 5' RACE reads, gives a single entry per CDR3 protein. The profile covers around 1.5 million distinct CDR3 sequences, with 42% appearing a single time and approximately 7.9% taken by the ten largest. Sequenced sample: blood. The clonotype originates from a woman younger than 35 in good health.

CDR3 nucleotides: TGTGCCAACACAACGACAGGGTTCTCAAACTATGGCTACACCTTC. Translating it yields CANTTTGFSNYGYTF. The chain uses TRBV28 and TRBJ1-2; 7 nucleotides align to TRBD1. The CDR3 extends over 15 amino acids. V lost 10 bases to trimming and J lost 2 bases; unmatched junction nucleotides: 13. Looked up from germline, CDR1 is MDHEN and CDR2 is SYDVKM.